Listed below are T cell receptor beta chains from one sample, sequenced in a study of graft-versus-host responses after intestinal transplantation. Their antigens remain unidentified. TCRdb's copy holds only in-frame clones and misses some; the assay was immunoSEQ multiplex PCR. Of approximately 63,000 clones detected, 94% appear once; the ten largest clones hold about 0.4%. Sequencing was performed on unstimulated CD4+ T cells sorted from spleen or lymph node cells, taken before transplant. These receptors all stem from a human donor who was the organ donor for an intestinal transplant. Each CDR3 is given with its conserved first and last residue. D genes are given only for firm matches. Some rows mark clone size as missing; the rest say once, few, many or name a class of expanded clone.

-	TRBV15	-	15	TRBJ1-1	CATSSGIISNTEAFF	TGTGCCACCAGCAGTGGTATTATTTCGAACACTGAAGCTTTCTTT
-	TRBV12-5	once	13	TRBJ2-7	CASGAFFRDEQYF	TGTGCTAGTGGCGCCTTCTTCCGGGACGAGCAGTACTTC
TRBD2	TRBV30	-	14	TRBJ2-7	CAWSVGGGPYEQYF	TGTGCCTGGAGTGTTGGCGGGGGACCCTACGAGCAGTACTTC
-	TRBV7-2	-	14	TRBJ2-3	CASSLMASTDTQYF	TGTGCCAGCAGCTTAATGGCTAGCACAGATACGCAGTATTTT
TRBD1	TRBV6-5	-	15	TRBJ2-5	CASSPDRGRRETQYF	TGTGCCAGCAGCCCCGACAGGGGGCGCCGAGAGACCCAGTACTTC
-	TRBV27	-	15	TRBJ2-7	CASSSDYPIVDEQYF	TGTGCCAGCAGTTCCGACTACCCTATTGTGGACGAGCAGTACTTC
-	TRBV5-1	-	15	TRBJ2-6	CATTDISSGANVLTF	TGCGCCACGACCGACATTAGCTCTGGGGCCAACGTCCTGACTTTC
-	TRBV30	-	15	TRBJ2-6	CAWSVSGSGANVLTF	TGTGCCTGGAGTGTATCAGGGAGCGGGGCCAACGTCCTGACTTTC
-	TRBV27	-	14	TRBJ2-6	CASREDSGANVLTF	TGTGCCAGCAGGGAGGACTCTGGGGCCAACGTCCTGACTTTC
TRBD1	TRBV5-6	-	14	TRBJ1-2	CASTGGQGIYGYTF	TGTGCCAGCACCGGGGGACAGGGGATCTATGGCTACACCTTC
TRBD1	TRBV10-3	-	19	TRBJ1-1	CAISESSGAGGSGDWEAFF	TGTGCCATCAGTGAGTCGAGTGGGGCAGGGGGCAGTGGTGATTGGGAAGCTTTCTTT
TRBD1	TRBV5-1	-	14	TRBJ1-1	CASSLSSGGTEAFF	TGCGCCAGCAGCTTGTCGTCAGGGGGTACTGAAGCTTTCTTT
TRBD2	TRBV4-1	once	16	TRBJ2-5	CASSRHSGGAPETQYF	TGCGCCAGCAGCCGCCATAGCGGGGGGGCCCCGGAGACCCAGTACTTC
TRBD1	TRBV10-3	-	14	TRBJ1-2	CAIRGDRDVYGYTF	TGTGCCATCAGGGGGGACAGGGATGTCTATGGCTACACCTTC
-	TRBV7-2	-	15	TRBJ1-5	CASSLAPGGWQPQHF	TGTGCCAGCAGCTTAGCTCCTGGGGGCTGGCAGCCCCAGCATTTT
-	TRBV11-2	few	13	TRBJ1-1	CASSFRQNTEAFF	TGTGCCAGCAGCTTTAGACAGAACACTGAAGCTTTCTTT
-	TRBV10-3	-	12	TRBJ2-3	CAISEWGDTQYF	TGTGCCATCAGTGAGTGGGGAGATACGCAGTATTTT
-	TRBV12-5	few	15	TRBJ2-5	CASGFLGAGRETQYF	TGTGCTAGTGGGTTCTTAGGGGCAGGGCGGGAGACCCAGTACTTC
TRBD2	TRBV5-1	once	15	TRBJ2-5	CASSFLAAVQETQYF	TGCGCCAGCAGCTTCCTAGCGGCGGTCCAAGAGACCCAGTACTTC
-	TRBV10-1	-	16	TRBJ1-1	CASSEVWRQMNTEAFF	TGCGCCAGCAGTGAGGTGTGGAGACAGATGAACACTGAAGCTTTCTTT
TRBD2	TRBV18	-	16	TRBJ2-2	CASSPQRGENTGELFF	TGTGCCAGCTCACCACAACGGGGGGAGAACACCGGGGAGCTGTTTTTT
TRBD1	TRBV2	-	13	TRBJ2-2	CASATGYAGELFF	TGTGCCAGTGCGACAGGGTATGCCGGGGAGCTGTTTTTT
-	TRBV4-1	-	15	TRBJ2-1	CASSQEVASRVEQFF	TGCGCCAGCAGCCAAGAGGTAGCTAGCCGAGTTGAGCAGTTCTTC
TRBD2	TRBV6-5	-	16	TRBJ2-7	CASSYGLAGGPYEQYF	TGTGCCAGCAGTTACGGGCTAGCGGGGGGGCCCTACGAGCAGTACTTC
-	TRBV7-2	-	15	TRBJ2-1	CASSRKGGPYNEQFF	TGTGCCAGCAGCCGAAAGGGGGGTCCCTACAATGAGCAGTTCTTC
TRBD2	TRBV7-2	-	16	TRBJ2-7	CASTPHGGGRMYEQYF	TGTGCCAGCACCCCTCACGGCGGGGGGAGGATGTACGAGCAGTACTTC
-	TRBV7-2	once	13	TRBJ2-7	CASSLFSLDEQYF	TGTGCCAGCAGCTTATTTTCCCTTGACGAGCAGTACTTC
-	TRBV11-2	-	13	TRBJ1-2	CASSLRGDNGYTF	TGTGCCAGCAGCTTGAGGGGGGATAATGGCTACACCTTC
-	TRBV5-1	-	16	TRBJ2-6	CASIVGRFSGANVLTF	TGCGCCAGCATAGTAGGAAGATTCTCTGGGGCCAACGTCCTGACTTTC
-	TRBV7-9	-	14	TRBJ1-2	CASSLGVQNYGYTF	TGTGCCAGCAGCTTAGGGGTGCAGAACTATGGCTACACCTTC
-	TRBV7-2	-	13	TRBJ2-1	CASSLTRNNEQFF	TGTGCCAGCAGCTTGACTAGAAACAATGAGCAGTTCTTC
-	TRBV2	-	14	TRBJ1-5	CASKGDQGTQPQHF	TGTGCCAGCAAAGGGGACCAGGGAACTCAGCCCCAGCATTTT
-	TRBV18	-	14	TRBJ2-1	CASRPRHEYNEQFF	TGTGCCAGCCGACCACGGCACGAATACAATGAGCAGTTCTTC
-	TRBV5-1	-	12	TRBJ1-2	CASSLARLGYTF	TGCGCCAGCAGCTTGGCAAGGTTAGGCTACACCTTC
-	TRBV9	once	14	TRBJ2-3	CASSVAGHTDTQYF	TGTGCCAGCAGCGTCGCGGGGCACACAGATACGCAGTATTTT
-	TRBV7-2	-	14	TRBJ1-5	CASSLRGGGQPQHF	TGTGCCAGCAGCTTACGGGGAGGGGGTCAGCCCCAGCATTTT
-	TRBV7-9	-	14	TRBJ1-2	CASTSWTANYGYTF	TGTGCCAGCACCTCGTGGACAGCTAACTATGGCTACACCTTC
TRBD1	TRBV14	-	14	TRBJ2-5	CASSYGQAKETQYF	TGTGCCAGCAGTTATGGACAGGCCAAAGAGACCCAGTACTTC
-	TRBV7-2	once	18	TRBJ2-7	CASSLGVLGTFNRYEQYF	TGTGCCAGCAGCTTAGGGGTTTTGGGGACGTTTAATCGCTACGAGCAGTACTTC
-	TRBV6-6	-	12	TRBJ2-7	CASRGSGYEQYF	TGTGCCAGCAGAGGTAGCGGCTACGAGCAGTACTTC
-	TRBV11-2	once	15	TRBJ2-2	CASSFWRGKTGELFF	TGTGCCAGCAGCTTCTGGCGGGGTAAAACCGGGGAGCTGTTTTTT
-	TRBV5-1	few	14	TRBJ2-7	CASSAQGGAYEQYF	TGCGCCAGCAGCGCGCAGGGGGGGGCCTACGAGCAGTACTTC
-	TRBV5-1	-	17	TRBJ2-2	CASSLVAGVGGAGELFF	TGCGCCAGCAGCTTGGTTGCCGGGGTAGGGGGTGCCGGGGAGCTGTTTTTT
-	TRBV11-1	-	12	TRBJ2-2	CASSRQSGELFF	TGTGCCAGCAGCCGACAGTCCGGGGAGCTGTTTTTT
-	TRBV5-1	-	13	TRBJ2-7	CASSLNPSYEQYF	TGCGCCAGCAGCTTGAACCCCTCCTACGAGCAGTACTTC
TRBD2	TRBV11-2	-	14	TRBJ2-5	CASTPPTSVGTQYF	TGTGCCAGCACGCCACCGACTAGCGTGGGGACCCAGTACTTC
-	TRBV6-5	-	14	TRBJ2-7	CASSSGLGSYEQYF	TGTGCCAGCAGTTCCGGGCTAGGGTCCTACGAGCAGTACTTC
-	TRBV6-5	once	16	TRBJ1-4	CASSYRGAGLNEKLFF	TGTGCCAGCAGTTATAGGGGCGCAGGGCTTAATGAAAAACTGTTTTTT
-	TRBV12-5	once	19	TRBJ2-3	CASGLVHGLDRRHTDTQYF	TGTGCTAGTGGTTTGGTCCACGGCCTTGACAGGCGGCACACAGATACGCAGTATTTT
TRBD1	TRBV19	once	15	TRBJ2-5	CASSPRQGPKETQYF	TGTGCCAGTAGTCCCCGACAGGGCCCTAAAGAGACCCAGTACTTC
-	TRBV5-1	once	13	TRBJ2-5	CASSLEGRETQYF	TGCGCCAGCAGCTTGGAGGGGCGAGAGACCCAGTACTTC
TRBD1	TRBV7-2	-	14	TRBJ2-7	CASSAGTGGYEQYF	TGTGCCAGCAGCGCCGGGACAGGGGGCTACGAGCAGTACTTC
TRBD2	TRBV11-2	-	15	TRBJ2-1	CASSPGLAGLNEQFF	TGTGCCAGCAGCCCAGGACTAGCGGGGCTCAATGAGCAGTTCTTC
TRBD1	TRBV6-6	-	14	TRBJ1-5	CASRGQYSNQPQHF	TGTGCCAGCAGGGGACAGTATAGCAATCAGCCCCAGCATTTT
-	TRBV2	-	13	TRBJ2-1	CASSAEGGTEQFF	TGTGCCAGCAGTGCAGAGGGGGGTACTGAGCAGTTCTTC
-	TRBV2	-	14	TRBJ1-2	CASSERRADYGYTF	TGTGCCAGCAGTGAACGCAGGGCTGACTATGGCTACACCTTC
-	TRBV7-2	-	12	TRBJ2-7	CASSFATYEQYF	TGTGCCAGCAGCTTCGCAACCTACGAGCAGTACTTC
-	TRBV5-4	-	12	TRBJ1-2	CASSLANYGYTF	TGTGCCAGCAGCTTGGCTAACTATGGCTACACCTTC